Below, 9 T cell receptor beta chains from the same sample are listed, as sequenced in a study of T cells expressing NK-cell markers. Reanalyzing the 5' RACE reads, TCRdb keeps one entry per CDR3 protein, without DNA. This sample's table has about 410,000 distinct CDR3 sequences. Sequenced: blood T cells: a sorted CD56 or NKG2C T cell subset, CD4+ or CD8+ T cells, or bulk PBMC T cells (not recorded which). The origin of the receptors is a woman aged 45 to 65 in good health.

The chain carries TRBV27 and TRBJ2-2. The CDR3 length is 14 residues. CDR1 and CDR2 from the germline V gene are MNHEY and SMNVEV (reference sequence). CDR3 region: CASSFVGNTGELFF.

The V gene is TRBV29-1, the J gene TRBJ2-1; TCRdb's D call, TRBD2, is unchecked because there is no DNA. CDR3 length: 11 residues. In germline, CDR1 is SQVTM, CDR2 ANQGSEA. CDR3 amino acids: CSVDGGGEQFF.

The V gene is TRBV10-3, the J gene TRBJ2-7; the D gene TCRdb calls, TRBD2, cannot be checked with no DNA. This CDR3 spans 14 amino acids. From germline, CDR1 is ENHRY and CDR2 SYGVKD. The CDR3 sequence is CASGRGDLVNEQYF.

This rearrangement joins TRBV5-1 to TRBJ2-3; TCRdb proposes TRBD1, but this gene call is untestable without DNA. Germline V CDR1 and CDR2: SGHRS, YFSETQ. This CDR3 has 16 residues. The CDR3 sequence: CASSGPGTPSTDTQYF.

The CDR3 sequence is CATSERVYEQYF. The chain couples TRBV24-1 to TRBJ2-7; lacking DNA, the TRBD2 call made by TCRdb goes unchecked. Germline CDR1 and CDR2: KGHDR and SFDVKD. This CDR3 is 12 amino acids long.

The chain couples TRBV19 to TRBJ1-5; TCRdb returns TRBD1, unconfirmable since there is no DNA. The CDR3 contains 13 residues. The V gene's germline CDR1 is LNHDA and CDR2 SQIVND (reference sequence). The CDR3 is CASSIRGSQPQHF.

This chain connects TRBV7-2 to TRBJ2-2; the TRBD1 assignment by TCRdb is unverifiable without DNA. Germline values: CDR1 SGHTA, CDR2 FQGNSA. The CDR3 runs 14 residues. This CDR3 is CASSFSGSLGELFF.

CDR3 residues: CSARDESWTSGRGDTQYF. This chain joins TRBV20-1 and TRBJ2-3; the D call from TCRdb, TRBD2, cannot be confirmed without DNA. There are 18 residues in the CDR3. Germline V lookup: CDR1 DFQATT, CDR2 SNEGSKA (reference sequence).

This chain links TRBV5-8 with TRBJ2-1; TCRdb outputs TRBD1, but without DNA this stays unchecked. In germline, CDR1 is SGHTS, CDR2 YDEGEE. The CDR3 extends over 13 amino acids. CDR3 region: CASSSSGTGGQFF.